This T cell receptor beta chain stems from a study of blood T cell repertoires in COVID-19. The table came from immunoSEQ multiplex PCR; TCRdb's copy has only in-frame clones and leaves some out. The data show around 300,000 clones, with 80% to 90% seen just once and roughly 14% held by the top ten. The CDR3 totals 14 residues. The J segment lost 5 bases and the V segment lost 6 bases, leaving 9 bases of the junction unmatched. The germline V gene encodes CDR1 KGHSH and CDR2 LQKENI. The specimen sequenced was peripheral blood. The TCR originated in a woman aged 70-85 years with COVID-19, enrolled during active disease. The chain uses TRBV18 and TRBJ1-2; the match to TRBD1 covers 7 bases. CDR3 amino acids: CASSRGTDNYGYTF. CDR3 coding DNA: TGTGCCAGCTCTCGCGGGACAGACAATTATGGCTACACCTTC.